The rows below give T cell receptor beta chains drawn from one sample of a study of T-cell reconstitution after alpha-beta-depleted transplantation in children. MiXCR was run by TCRdb on the PCR reads, yielding one entry per CDR3 protein. The table shows 500,000 or so distinct CDR3 sequences, with roughly 33% occurring only once. The input for sequencing was PBMCs from the stem cell graft donor, taken from the stem cell graft. The receptor set was obtained from a human donor who donated a stem cell graft to a child with aplastic anemia. The conserved cysteine and the conserved F or W are not part of the CDR3 here. D genes are given only for firm matches.

d_gene | j_gene | v_gene | CDR3aa
- | TRBJ1-2 | TRBV7-2 | ASSFNSLNYGYT
- | TRBJ1-1 | TRBV29-1 | SVEDFAPGGTEAF
- | TRBJ1-5 | TRBV7-9 | ASSPLVSGHQPQH
- | TRBJ1-1 | TRBV5-1 | ASSFGIQNTEAF
- | TRBJ1-1 | TRBV28 | ASSPNLDNLNTEAF
- | TRBJ1-2 | TRBV7-2 | ASSLLIGGYT
- | TRBJ1-5 | TRBV29-1 | SVGTGNQPQH
- | TRBJ2-5 | TRBV28 | ASSSLAGQLETQY
TRBD2 | TRBJ2-2 | TRBV12-3/TRBV12-4 | ASSFGRPGELF
- | TRBJ1-5 | TRBV6-5 | ASSYHRGNQPQH
- | TRBJ1-1 | TRBV20-1 | SARDYSLNTEAF
- | TRBJ1-1 | TRBV7-2 | ASSLADRISTEAF
TRBD1 | TRBJ1-1 | TRBV20-1 | SARDRGRGPNTEAF
TRBD1 | TRBJ2-1 | TRBV6-5 | ASSTDRVKVNEQF
TRBD2 | TRBJ2-1 | TRBV5-4 | ASSFYLTSGRGINNEQF
TRBD2 | TRBJ2-7 | TRBV7-2 | ASSLAGGPLLFGEQY
- | TRBJ2-5 | TRBV6-5 | ASSYFGTAGDSQETQY
TRBD2 | TRBJ2-5 | TRBV3-1 | ASSQEVWAGGEQETQY
- | TRBJ1-1 | TRBV7-8 | ASSLVVSGTRNTEAF
- | TRBJ1-5 | TRBV12-3/TRBV12-4 | ASSPPGGDSNQPQH
TRBD1 | TRBJ1-2 | TRBV3-1 | ASSQDSGDRGGYT
TRBD2 | TRBJ2-5 | TRBV20-1 | SARVRLAGETQY
- | TRBJ2-7 | TRBV20-1 | SARDRTKRSEQY
- | TRBJ2-1 | TRBV5-1 | ASSYTGHSYNEQF
- | TRBJ1-3 | TRBV15 | ATSRDEERPSGNTIY
- | TRBJ2-1 | TRBV20-1 | SATLGGNEQF
- | TRBJ1-2 | TRBV5-1 | ASSLVAGSYGYT
TRBD1 | TRBJ2-4 | TRBV5-6 | ASSVPGQGASWNIQY
TRBD2 | TRBJ2-1 | TRBV7-3 | ASSLHPSKLAGGGYEQF
TRBD2 | TRBJ2-3 | TRBV27 | ASSGGLAGTTDTQY
TRBD2 | TRBJ2-2 | TRBV3-1 | ASRSGGPDTGELF
- | TRBJ1-4 | TRBV20-1 | SAMWPSGTGGEKLF
- | TRBJ2-1 | TRBV7-3 | ASSVGRGRAVEQF
- | TRBJ2-1 | TRBV18 | ASSPGRTKYNEQF
TRBD1 | TRBJ2-2 | TRBV7-9 | ASSADRVLGELF
- | TRBJ2-7 | TRBV30 | AWIGTDTYEQY
- | TRBJ2-7 | TRBV3-1 | ASSRQTGNEQY
- | TRBJ2-5 | TRBV7-2 | ASSLAHETQY
- | TRBJ2-5 | TRBV7-2 | ASSLAGGGETQY
- | TRBJ1-5 | TRBV30 | AWSHGGRNQPQH
TRBD1 | TRBJ1-2 | TRBV12-3/TRBV12-4 | ASIMTGSYYGYT
- | TRBJ2-1 | TRBV20-1 | SARGWARENDEQF
- | TRBJ2-2 | TRBV30 | AWSPLGELF
TRBD2 | TRBJ2-1 | TRBV5-6 | ASSFFIGLAAYNEQF
- | TRBJ1-3 | TRBV20-1 | SAPDRYSGNTIY
TRBD1 | TRBJ2-5 | TRBV15 | ATSRDVGGLETQY
- | TRBJ1-5 | TRBV6-1 | ASSASGISNQPQH
- | TRBJ1-5 | TRBV12-3/TRBV12-4 | ASSLTVGQPQH
- | TRBJ1-1 | TRBV15 | ATSRDRQVLTEAF
TRBD2 | TRBJ2-1 | TRBV4-1 | ASSPGLAGGPGYNEQF
- | TRBJ2-2 | TRBV11-2 | ASRLRQNTGELF
TRBD1 | TRBJ1-1 | TRBV29-1 | SVDDRVNTEAF
- | TRBJ2-7 | TRBV18 | ASSPGGGVDEQY
- | TRBJ1-5 | TRBV29-1 | SVSLGQSNQPQH
- | TRBJ2-7 | TRBV12-3/TRBV12-4 | ASSFTRFHEQY
- | TRBJ1-3 | TRBV9 | ASNRAPGNTIY
TRBD2 | TRBJ2-1 | TRBV9 | ASSVESLAGREAYNEQF
- | TRBJ2-1 | TRBV12-3/TRBV12-4 | ASSLALLGSYNEQF
TRBD1 | TRBJ1-4 | TRBV20-1 | SARGTGNTLSRTNEKLF
- | TRBJ1-5 | TRBV19 | ASSISQQWGRNQPQH